The T cell receptor (beta chain) under discussion was sequenced for a study of cytomegalovirus exposure and HLA in healthy donors. Across the whole study: The early release's HLA-typed donors yielded approximately 81 million unique TCRs.

V lost 0 bases to trimming and J lost 1 base, with 14 bases between them. The length of the CDR3 is 16 residues. Germline CDR1 reads SGHNT; CDR2 reads YYREEE (reference sequence). The study ran its PCR with 60 Vbeta and 13 Jbeta primers. Clones were sequenced by immunoSEQ multiplex PCR, and TCRdb holds only the in-frame ones, with some missing. In the table there are some 99,000 clones, roughly three quarters of which are singletons. V and J are TRBV5-4 and TRBJ2-7; D is unresolved. The receptor was derived from a female donor in good health and CMV-seronegative. The sequenced material came from PBMCs. CDR3 bases: TGTGCCAGCAGCTTGGGACACCCAACGACGTCCTACGAGCAGTACTTC. Its translation: CASSLGHPTTSYEQYF.